A few counts support the clone carrying this T cell receptor beta chain. Its antigen is unknown. These data originate in a study of T-cell memory formation after mild COVID-19. Study observations and caveats: Pre-infection memory showed some responding clones, and this suggested that cross-reactive memory joined. Clonal second-wave expansions that peaked on day 37 had unconfirmed SARS-CoV-2 specificity.

MiXCR was run by TCRdb on the 5' RACE reads, yielding one entry per CDR3 protein. The sample includes 85,000 to 120,000 distinct CDR3 sequences, 17% seen only once; the top ten take around 28%. The CDR3 has 17 amino acids. Germline V lookup: CDR1 SGHDT, CDR2 YYEEEE. V was pared by 3 bases and J by 0 bases, with 16 bases between. The source is an adult woman who had mild COVID-19 (a few samples of this study predate the infection). Cell type and time point are not known. The rearrangement uses TRBV5-6 and TRBJ2-1, with D possibly matching TRBD2 (5 bases). Sequencing used PBMCs or a T cell subset sorted from them (not recorded which). The CDR3 is CASSYLEDSSSYNEQFF. As DNA, the CDR3 is TGTGCCAGCAGCTACCTAGAGGACTCCAGCTCCTACAATGAGCAGTTCTTC.